Sequencing of this T cell receptor (beta chain) was carried out in a study of Tregs in tolerant kidney transplant recipients. Study findings and constraints: Biological reproducibility was not directly addressed, but technical replication error appeared minimal. In tolerant patients, donor-specific Tregs outgrew total Tregs, suggesting antigen-driven expansion.

The method was immunoSEQ multiplex PCR; TCRdb's version includes in-frame clones alone and lacks a portion of them. The sample carries roughly 3,900 clones, 80% to 90% recorded once. As regards this clone: Its antigen is currently unknown.

Unmatched junction bases numbered 14, after V lost 7 bases and J lost 6 bases. The length of the CDR3 is 16 residues. Germline V gene lookup returns CDR1 LNHDA and CDR2 SQIVND (reference sequence). The TCR sequence derives from a human donor who received a combined kidney and bone marrow transplant. Source: Tregs from blood, taken before the transplant. The chain recombines TRBV19 with TRBJ1-5, with 8 bases fitting TRBD1. CDR3 in DNA: TGTGCCAGTACTCCAGGGGGCGGGGGCGGCAGTCAGCCCCAGCATTTT. Protein product: CASTPGGGGGSQPQHF. Filled out from reference TRBV19 and TRBJ1-5, the complete variable domain reads DGGITQSPKYLFRKEGQNVTLSCEQNLNHDAMYWYRQDPGQGLRLIYYSQIVNDFQKGDIAEGYSVSREKKESFPLTVTSAQKNPTAFYLCASTPGGGGGSQPQHFGDGTRLSIL.